One and the same sample provided the 30 T cell receptor beta chains below, sequenced in a study of T cells in Graves' hyperthyroidism and ophthalmopathy. Amplification of TCR beta CDR3 regions was performed using RNA transcripts as template. In the first-round RT-PCR of the TCR CDR3, the HTBI primer set was used. TCRdb processed the multiplex PCR reads anew with MiXCR; each CDR3 protein has one entry. The table shows about 600,000 distinct CDR3 sequences, with around 14% occurring only once. The sequenced sample consisted of blood. Every receptor here comes from a woman younger than 35 with Graves' ophthalmopathy.

This clonotype has at least ten counts. The rearrangement uses TRBV11-2 and TRBJ1-2; D is unresolved. Per germline, CDR1 SGHAT and CDR2 FQNNGV. Trimming removed 4 bases at V and 4 bases at J, with 16 bases between. This CDR3 comprises 15 residues. DNA of the CDR3: TGTGCCAGCAGCTCCCTTCGAGAGGCCTTCTATGGCTACACCTTC. This gives the protein CASSSLREAFYGYTF.

The chain is built from TRBV6-1 and TRBJ1-1; 7 bases map to TRBD1. CDR3 size: 12 residues. CDR1 MNHNS and CDR2 SASEGT come from the germline V gene. V lost 7 bases and J lost 4; bases outside the gene matches: 3. CDR3 sequence: CASTGTVTEAFF. The CDR3 nucleotides are TGTGCCAGCACGGGGACAGTCACTGAAGCTTTCTTT.

J is TRBJ1-2 and V is TRBV6-5, with 10 bases identical to TRBD1. Germline V gene sequence: CDR1 MNHEY, CDR2 SVGAGI. Trimming at V came to 1 base and at J to 6 bases, leaving 8 bases not matched to a gene. This CDR3 comprises 16 residues. The CDR3 nucleotides read TGTGCCAGCAGTTACTTTCCGGGACAGGGGTTGAATGGCTACACCTTC. Protein: CASSYFPGQGLNGYTF.

In this sample, this clonotype turned up many times. The chain recombines TRBV6-2 or TRBV6-3 with TRBJ2-7; maybe TRBD2 (5 bases). CDR1 is MNHEY, CDR2 SVGEGT, per germline. This CDR3 comprises 13 residues. Trimming cost V 2 bases and J 3 bases, with 8 bases left between them. The CDR3 DNA reads as TGTGCCAGCAGTTACGAGGGCGGCTACGAGCAGTACTTC. It codes for CASSYEGGYEQYF.

This clonotype was seen ten or more times. The genes are TRBV7-6 and TRBJ1-1; the match to TRBD1 covers 8 bases. The CDR3 spans 19 residues. After removal of 5 bases from V and 2 bases from J, the junction contained 19 bases not matched to a gene. CDR1 and CDR2 (germline): SGHVS, FNYEAQ. This CDR3 is CASSPSGRDRLGTNTEAFF. The CDR3 DNA follows: TGTGCCAGCAGCCCCTCGGGGAGGGACAGGCTCGGGACCAACACTGAAGCTTTCTTT.

The genes are TRBV4-2 and TRBJ1-5; the D gene is possibly TRBD1 (5 bases). The CDR3 length is 14 residues. V was pared by 3 bases and J by 6 bases, with 12 bases between. Germline CDR1 LGHNA, CDR2 YNFKEQ. CDR3 sequence (DNA): TGTGCCAGCAGCCATGGACGAGGGGTTCAGCCCCAGCATTTT. Protein: CASSHGRGVQPQHF.

The rearrangement links TRBV10-3 to TRBJ1-1; D remains unclear. CDR1 is ENHRY and CDR2 is SYGVKD in the germline V gene. The CDR3 runs to 13 residues. The V end lost 4 bases, the J end lost 4 bases, and 10 bases lay between the germline ends. The DNA of the CDR3 is TGTGCCATCAGTGGGGCAGACCGCACTGAAGCTTTCTTT. Protein product: CAISGADRTEAFF.

The table lists this clonotype with many counts. The CDR3 region is CASSDPPHEQFF. CDR3 nucleotides: TGTGCCAGCAGTGACCCCCCACATGAGCAGTTCTTC. The V gene is TRBV2, the J gene TRBJ2-1; the D is unclear. Germline lookup yields CDR1 SNHLY and CDR2 FYNNEI. Trimming took 3 bases from V and 8 from J, leaving 8 bases between them. This CDR3 is built from 12 residues. Full variable domain (remainder filled in from reference TRBV2 and TRBJ2-1): EPEVTQTPSHQVTQMGQEVILRCVPISNHLYFYWYRQILGQKVEFLVSFYNNEISEKSEIFDDQFSVERPDGSNFTLKIRSTKLEDSAMYFCASSDPPHEQFFGPGTRLTVL.

At least ten counts were recorded for this clonotype. V is TRBV7-9 and J is TRBJ2-7; 7 bases match TRBD2. Trimming removed 5 bases from V and 2 bases from J; junction bases left unmatched: 6. Germline CDR1 reads SEHNR; CDR2 reads FQNEAQ (reference sequence). The CDR3 is 14 residues long. Here the CDR3 reads CASSTLGGAYEQYF. CDR3 DNA sequence: TGTGCCAGCAGCACGTTGGGGGGGGCCTACGAGCAGTACTTC.

The V gene is TRBV27, the J gene TRBJ1-1; unclear D gene. Germline V gene data show CDR1 as MNHEY and CDR2 as SMNVEV (reference sequence). V lost 2 bases, J lost 7 bases, and 11 bases lay in between. This CDR3 comprises 13 residues. As DNA, the CDR3 is TGTGCCAGCAGTTTAGGGAGAAGGGATGAAGCTTTCTTT. Its protein product is CASSLGRRDEAFF.

The chain has TRBV7-3 and TRBJ2-7; TRBD1 or TRBD2 may be the D gene (5 bases each). This CDR3 contains 15 residues. Germline-derived CDR1 and CDR2 are SGHTA and FQGTGA. Trimming took 5 bases from V and 5 from J, leaving 19 bases between them. The CDR3 here is CASSLEMGVFHEQYF. The CDR3 nucleotides are TGTGCCAGCAGCCTGGAAATGGGGGTTTTCCACGAGCAGTACTTC.

This clonotype was seen repeatedly, ten times or more. This chain links TRBV5-1 with TRBJ2-1; D not resolved. The CDR3 has 13 residues. Germline lookup yields CDR1 SGHRS and CDR2 YFSETQ. Trimming took 1 base from V and 6 from J, leaving 8 bases between them. In nucleotides, the CDR3 is TGCGCCAGCAGCTTGAGTGCTAGCAATGAGCAGTTCTTC. This encodes CASSLSASNEQFF.

The chain links TRBV6-2 or TRBV6-3 to TRBJ2-1; tentatively, D is TRBD2 (5 bases). The closer fit of TRBJ2-7 to the DNA end suggests the J call may be wrong. CDR1 and CDR2 (germline): MNHEY, SVGEGT. The CDR3 totals 16 residues. The CDR3 is CASSPEVGGSYNEQYF. In DNA form, the CDR3 reads TGTGCCAGCAGTCCCGAGGTTGGAGGCTCCTACAACGAGCAGTACTTC.

Ten or more counts support this clonotype. The chain uses TRBV20-1 and TRBJ1-5; 9 bases match TRBD1. The J segment lost 0 bases and the V segment lost 6 bases, leaving 3 bases of the junction unmatched. This CDR3 spans 14 amino acids. Germline assignment: CDR1 DFQATT and CDR2 SNEGSKA (reference sequence). CDR3 DNA sequence: TGCAGTGCCACAGGGGGCTTTAGCAATCAGCCCCAGCATTTT. Protein sequence: CSATGGFSNQPQHF.

The chain has TRBV6-2 or TRBV6-3 and TRBJ2-3; 10 positions match TRBD2. CDR3 length equals 16 residues. V dropped 10 bases and J dropped 3; count of bases not matched to a gene: 13. Germline V gene data show CDR1 as MNHEY and CDR2 as SVGEGT. DNA for the CDR3: TGTGCCACCCTGGCAGCGGGAGGGGTTTCGACAGATACGCAGTATTTT. This translates into CATLAAGGVSTDTQYF.

The rearrangement links TRBV19 to TRBJ2-7; D is ambiguous. The CDR3 has 14 residues. V lost 6 bases, J lost 1 base, and 13 bases lay in between. The germline gives CDR1 LNHDA, CDR2 SQIVND (reference sequence). The CDR3 loop is CASRQQGSSYEQYF. CDR3 DNA sequence: TGTGCCAGTAGACAACAAGGGTCTTCCTACGAGCAGTACTTC.

Many counts were recorded for this clonotype. This CDR3 reads CASSSDRGQYEQYF. The DNA of the CDR3 is TGTGCCAGCAGCTCCGACAGGGGGCAATACGAGCAGTACTTC. The rearrangement links TRBV7-9 to TRBJ2-7; 10 bases agree with TRBD1. The germline V gene encodes CDR1 SEHNR and CDR2 FQNEAQ (reference sequence). The V gene end was trimmed by 4 bases and the J gene end by 4 bases; junction bases not matched to a gene: 4. There are 14 residues in the CDR3.

This clonotype was seen many times. The rearrangement joins TRBV27 to TRBJ2-7; D may be TRBD2 (6 bases). The ends were cut back, 3 bases at V and 0 bases at J, with 9 bases in the middle. The CDR3 loop spans 14 amino acids. The germline V gene encodes CDR1 MNHEY and CDR2 SMNVEV (reference sequence). The CDR3, as DNA: TGTGCCAGCAGTTTCGAGGGAGGCTCCTACGAGCAGTACTTC. Translating it yields CASSFEGGSYEQYF.

Ten or more counts support this clonotype. This sequence joins TRBV2 and TRBJ1-1; D is perhaps TRBD1 (6 bases). CDR1 and CDR2 (germline): SNHLY, FYNNEI. This CDR3 contains 13 residues. V was trimmed by 7 bases and J by 5 bases, leaving 14 bases between them. CDR3 amino acids: CASIMGGGTEAFF. The CDR3 DNA reads as TGTGCCAGCATTATGGGGGGCGGGACTGAAGCTTTCTTT. Drawing the rest from reference TRBV2 and TRBJ1-1, the complete variable domain is EPEVTQTPSHQVTQMGQEVILRCVPISNHLYFYWYRQILGQKVEFLVSFYNNEISEKSEIFDDQFSVERPDGSNFTLKIRSTKLEDSAMYFCASIMGGGTEAFFGQGTRLTVV.

The CDR3 loop is CATSRDRTGQYGQPQHF. The CDR3 DNA is TGTGCCACCAGCAGAGATCGTACGGGACAGTACGGTCAGCCCCAGCATTTT. The rearrangement joins TRBV15 to TRBJ1-5, with 7 bases lining up with TRBD1. CDR3 length: 17 amino acids. J gave up 6 bases and V 0 bases, and 11 bases lay outside the gene matches. Per the germline V gene, CDR1 is LNHNV and CDR2 is YYDKDF (reference sequence). Full variable domain (outside the CDR3, taken from reference TRBV15 and TRBJ1-5): DAMVIQNPRYQVTQFGKPVTLSCSQTLNHNVMYWYQQKSSQAPKLLFHYYDKDFNNEADTPDNFQSRRPNTSFCFLDIRSPGLGDTAMYLCATSRDRTGQYGQPQHFGDGTRLSIL.

This clonotype was counted many times. This chain uses TRBV29-1 with TRBJ2-5; D gene ambiguous. V was clipped by 3 bases and J by 7 bases, with 3 bases between them. CDR1 is SQVTM, CDR2 ANQGSEA, per germline. There are 9 residues in the CDR3. The CDR3 spells CSVDTTQYF. CDR3 sequence (DNA): TGCAGCGTTGACACGACCCAGTACTTC.

The chain links TRBV19 to TRBJ2-1, with TRBD1 matching over 11 bases. CDR1 is LNHDA, CDR2 SQIVND, per germline (reference sequence). The CDR3 has 17 residues. Trimming cost V 0 bases and J 4 bases; bases outside gene matches: 5. The CDR3 reads CASSIDPGQGVYNEQFF. The CDR3 region has the DNA TGTGCCAGTAGTATAGACCCGGGACAGGGGGTTTACAATGAGCAGTTCTTC.

Ten or more counts support this clonotype. The genes are TRBV6-1 and TRBJ2-5, with TRBD1 as a possible D gene (6 bases). CDR1 MNHNS and CDR2 SASEGT come from the germline V gene. V shed 1 base and J shed 2 bases, with 14 bases lying between them. The CDR3 is made up of 16 amino acids. The CDR3 is CASSEDRGGQQETQYF. DNA of the CDR3: TGTGCCAGCAGTGAAGACCGGGGTGGACAGCAAGAGACCCAGTACTTC.

V usage is TRBV7-9 and J usage is TRBJ2-1, with 8 bases that match TRBD2. The CDR3 totals 15 residues. With V trimmed by 6 bases and J by 7 bases, 11 bases remained unmatched. Germline lookup yields CDR1 SEHNR and CDR2 FQNEAQ (reference sequence). The CDR3 is CASRSGPGLVNEQFF. The DNA for the CDR3 is TGTGCCAGCAGGTCGGGCCCGGGACTAGTAAATGAGCAGTTCTTC.

This clonotype was observed many times. As DNA, the CDR3 is TGTGCCAGCAGTGAATCGGGGGGGTTTGGCACCGGGGAGCTGTTTTTT. Translation gives CASSESGGFGTGELFF. V and J are TRBV2 and TRBJ2-2; 8 positions match TRBD2. The V and J ends lost 2 bases and 4 bases, in that order; junction bases with no gene match: 6. In germline, CDR1 is SNHLY, CDR2 FYNNEI. The CDR3 covers 16 residues.

Remarks on this clonotype: A much larger clone lies a single base off, so this may be a read error. The chain recombines TRBV24-1 with TRBJ1-5; D unclear. V lost 5 bases and J lost 5, with 9 bases in between. Germline V gene data show CDR1 as KGHDR and CDR2 as SFDVKD. This CDR3 has 13 residues. For the CDR3, the DNA is TGTGCCACCAGTGGTTTTTTCGATCAGCCCCAGCATTTT. It translates to CATSGFFDQPQHF.

The chain is built from TRBV7-9 and TRBJ2-5; maybe TRBD2 (6 bases). V was trimmed by 4 bases and J by 3 bases, leaving 12 bases between them. CDR1 and CDR2 (germline): SEHNR, FQNEAQ (reference sequence). The length of the CDR3 is 14 residues. The CDR3 sequence is CASSSNWGEETQYF. The CDR3 DNA reads as TGTGCCAGCAGCTCCAATTGGGGGGAAGAGACCCAGTACTTC.

This clonotype was seen many times. V usage is TRBV2 and J usage is TRBJ2-7, with TRBD2 identical over 10 bases. The CDR3 has 15 residues. V lost 5 bases and J lost 1; bases outside the gene matches: 5. Per germline, CDR1 SNHLY and CDR2 FYNNEI. Here the CDR3 DNA reads TGTGCCAGCAGTCCTAGCGGGAGAGGATCCTACGAGCAGTACTTC. It is translated as CASSPSGRGSYEQYF.

CDR3 sequence (DNA): TGTGCCAGCAGTGAGGGGTGGCTAGCGGGAGTAAGATACGAGCAGTACTTC. It translates to CASSEGWLAGVRYEQYF. This chain connects TRBV2 to TRBJ2-7, with TRBD2 matching 10 bases. CDR1 is SNHLY, CDR2 FYNNEI, per germline. Unmatched junction bases numbered 12, after V lost 3 bases and J lost 4 bases. CDR3 length: 17 amino acids.

This clonotype occurred many times. The V and J genes are TRBV27 and TRBJ2-3; 7 bases are shared with TRBD2. V shed 3 bases and J 0 bases; nucleotides not matched to a gene: 15. This CDR3 spans 19 amino acids. CDR1 and CDR2 (germline): MNHEY, SMNVEV (reference sequence). The CDR3 sequence is CASSLTSGADFLSTDTQYF. In DNA, the CDR3 is TGTGCCAGCAGTTTGACGAGCGGGGCCGATTTCTTAAGCACAGATACGCAGTATTTT.